These T cell receptor beta chains were read from a single sample in a study of memory CD4+ T cells and cytomegalovirus serostatus. Profiled with immunoSEQ multiplex PCR; TCRdb holds only in-frame clones, not every one. The table lists about 45,000 clones, more than 65% of them singletons. Sequenced material: memory CD4+ T cells from blood. Receptor source: an adult in good health and CMV-seronegative. Each CDR3 is given with its conserved first and last residue. The D gene is left open where the match is weak. Part of the rows lack a size; the others show once, few, many or a class for expanded clones.

V gene	J gene	clone size	CDR3 length	D gene	CDR3 DNA	CDR3 protein
TRBV25-1	TRBJ1-1	-	14	-	TGTGCCAGCAGTGAATGGAGGGATAACACTGAAGCTTTCTTT	CASSEWRDNTEAFF
TRBV7-2	TRBJ1-2	-	15	-	TGTGCCAGCAGCTTGGGGCGTGGGAAAAACTATGGCTACACCTTC	CASSLGRGKNYGYTF
TRBV12-5	TRBJ2-7	-	18	TRBD1	TGTGCTAGTGGTTTGGTACCTATGGGACAGGGGATGTCCTACGAGCAGTACTTC	CASGLVPMGQGMSYEQYF
TRBV28	TRBJ1-2	-	13	-	TGTGCCAGCAGCCCGAGGGTCAGCTATGGCTACACCTTC	CASSPRVSYGYTF
TRBV11-2	TRBJ1-3	-	16	-	TGTGCCAGCAGCTTAGTTGTCAGGAGCTCTGGAAACACCATATATTTT	CASSLVVRSSGNTIYF
TRBV18	TRBJ2-5	-	15	TRBD2	TGTGCCAGCTCACCCGGACTAGCGGGGGTAAAGACCCAGTACTTC	CASSPGLAGVKTQYF
TRBV19	TRBJ2-3	few	13	-	TGTGCCAGTAGTAGAGGGAGGAAAGATACGCAGTATTTT	CASSRGRKDTQYF
TRBV29-1	TRBJ2-2	-	14	-	TGCAGCGTTGAAGCCTACAGTAACACCGGGGAGCTGTTTTTT	CSVEAYSNTGELFF
TRBV6-5	TRBJ1-2	-	14	-	TGTGCCAGCAGTTACTCGAGGGGGTTTGATGGCTACACCTTC	CASSYSRGFDGYTF
TRBV19	TRBJ2-3	-	17	-	TGTGCCAGTAGTATAGGGAGCAGGCAAACCATCACAGATACGCAGTATTTT	CASSIGSRQTITDTQYF
TRBV6-1	TRBJ1-1	-	13	-	TGTGCCAGCCAGGGACGGTTAGACGCTGAAGCTTTCTTT	CASQGRLDAEAFF
TRBV28	TRBJ1-5	-	18	-	TGTGCCAGCCAAACAATCTCTAGGGCCGCATATAGCAATCAGCCCCAGCATTTT	CASQTISRAAYSNQPQHF
TRBV7-9	TRBJ1-2	few	14	TRBD1	TGTGCCAGCACCACAACGGGACAGGACTATGGCTACACCTTC	CASTTTGQDYGYTF
TRBV11-2	TRBJ2-6	-	18	TRBD1	TGTGCCAGCAGCGGGGAAACAGGGGGGCTCTACAGGGCCAACGTCCTGACTTTC	CASSGETGGLYRANVLTF
TRBV11-2	TRBJ1-5	-	15	-	TGTGCCAGCAGCTTTAGGCCAAAGGGCAATCAGCCCCAGCATTTT	CASSFRPKGNQPQHF
TRBV30	TRBJ2-1	-	11	-	TGTGCCTGGGAGGATATCAATGAGCAGTTCTTC	CAWEDINEQFF
TRBV5-4	TRBJ2-4	-	16	TRBD1	TGTGCCAGCAGCCTTGGGACAGGCACAATCAAAAACATTCAGTACTTC	CASSLGTGTIKNIQYF
TRBV11-1	TRBJ1-5	-	15	-	TGTGCCAGCAGCTTGGACGCCAGCAGCAATCAGCCCCAGCATTTT	CASSLDASSNQPQHF
TRBV28	TRBJ2-7	-	14	TRBD1	TGTGCCAGCAGACTGGACAGGGGAATTTACGAGCAGTACTTC	CASRLDRGIYEQYF
TRBV4-1	TRBJ1-4	-	15	TRBD1	TGCGCCAGCAGCCAAGCCCGACAGGGACCAGAAAAACTGTTTTTT	CASSQARQGPEKLFF
TRBV6-6	TRBJ2-5	-	15	TRBD1	TGTGCCAGCCAGAGGGACAGAAGTTCCCAAGAGACCCAGTACTTC	CASQRDRSSQETQYF
TRBV2	TRBJ2-2	-	16	-	TGTGCCAGCAGTGGCCGTAACTTGGGGACCGGGGGGGAGCTGTTTTTT	CASSGRNLGTGGELFF
TRBV7-8	TRBJ2-3	-	14	-	TGTGCCAGCAGCCAGGGGAGGAGAGGGGATACGCAGTATTTT	CASSQGRRGDTQYF
TRBV7-8	TRBJ2-1	-	16	-	TGTGCCAGCAGCTGGCTCCAGGCGTCCTCCTACAATGAGCAGTTCTTC	CASSWLQASSYNEQFF
TRBV10-1	TRBJ2-2	-	14	TRBD1	TGCGCCAGCGGGGGACAGAGGAACACCGGGGAGCTGTTTTTT	CASGGQRNTGELFF
TRBV16	TRBJ1-2	-	14	-	TGTGCCAGCAGCCAATTCGAGGGAAACTATGGCTACACCTTC	CASSQFEGNYGYTF
TRBV6-6	TRBJ1-1	-	12	-	TGTGCCAGCAGGGAAGGCCAAGGTGGAGCTTTCTTT	CASREGQGGAFF
TRBV21-1	TRBJ2-2	-	17	-	TGTGCCAGCACCCTAAGGGGAGGCAGGGAGGACACCGGGGAGCTGTTTTTT	CASTLRGGREDTGELFF
TRBV6-6	TRBJ2-7	-	12	-	TGTGCCAGCAGTCGCCTCGGGGACGAGCAGTACTTC	CASSRLGDEQYF
TRBV29-1	TRBJ2-3	-	14	-	TGCAGCGTTGAAGGGGGCAGGGGTGCAGATACGCAGTATTTT	CSVEGGRGADTQYF
TRBV7-2	TRBJ1-2	-	14	-	TGTGCCAGCAGAAGGACGTCAGCTAACTATGGCTACACCTTC	CASRRTSANYGYTF
TRBV6-5	TRBJ1-6	-	16	-	TGTGCCAGCAGTTACTCGAGGGGCTCCTATAATTCACCCCTCCACTTT	CASSYSRGSYNSPLHF
TRBV18	TRBJ2-2	-	16	-	TGTGCCAGCTCACCGGATTGGACGGGTAACACCGGGGAGCTGTTTTTT	CASSPDWTGNTGELFF
TRBV18	TRBJ2-2	few	15	-	TGTGCCAGCTCACCTCGGGGCAGGGCCGCCGGGGAGCTGTTTTTT	CASSPRGRAAGELFF
TRBV6-1	TRBJ2-1	-	17	TRBD2	TGTGCCAGCAGTGAAGCGGTGGGCGGGGGGCCCTACAATGAGCAGTTCTTC	CASSEAVGGGPYNEQFF
TRBV18	TRBJ1-2	few	15	TRBD1	TGTGCCAGCTCACCTGGACAGGGCGGTAACTATGGCTACACCTTC	CASSPGQGGNYGYTF
TRBV18	TRBJ2-2	-	18	TRBD2	TGTGCCAGCTCACCTCCGGGAGTAGCGGGGACGAACACCGGGGAGCTGTTTTTT	CASSPPGVAGTNTGELFF